This TCR beta chain was sequenced in a study of cytomegalovirus exposure and HLA in healthy donors. Whole-study context: Around 190 million T cells yielded about 120 million unique TCR beta sequences, as an earlier analysis found. Counted in an early data release were tens of millions of unique TCRs from HLA-typed donors. Overall study findings and caveats: Investigators reported some 150 TCR beta chains as tied to cytomegalovirus. The study reported that TCR beta sequences accurately predicted HLA-A and HLA-B alleles in most subjects.

Germline V gene data show CDR1 as MNHEY and CDR2 as SVGAGI. The trim removed 2 bases at V and 8 bases at J, leaving 3 bases unmatched. CDR3 length equals 14 residues. With regard to this clone: Its antigen is unknown.

The study ran its PCR with 60 Vbeta and 13 Jbeta primers. Using immunoSEQ multiplex PCR, the repertoire was profiled, and TCRdb retains in-frame clones only, with some absent. This table holds under 200,000 clones, approximately 79% found once. The material sequenced was PBMCs. This sequence was found in a man aged 35 to 55 in good health and CMV-seronegative. This chain uses TRBV6-5 with TRBJ1-4; 9 bases are a match to TRBD1. Here the CDR3 reads CASSYGTGSEKLFF. Here the CDR3 DNA reads TGTGCCAGCAGTTACGGGACAGGGAGCGAAAAACTGTTTTTT.